These T cell receptor beta chains were read from a single sample in a study of T cell responses to AZD1222 COVID-19 vaccine. Using immunoSEQ multiplex PCR, the repertoire was profiled, and TCRdb retains in-frame clones only, with some absent. The sample yields around 140,000 clones, about 82% seen once. The sample in question was peripheral blood, obtained 28 days after the second AZD1222 dose. Receptors originate from an adult who received the AZD1222 COVID-19 vaccine. Each CDR3 is given with its conserved first and last residue. D genes are given only for firm matches. The size of a clone is reported for some rows only, either as once, few or many, or as a class for expanded clones.

d_gene,abundance,v_gene,j_gene,len,CDR3nt,CDR3aa
.,.,TRBV7-6,TRBJ2-1,17,TGTGCCAGCAGCTCCTATCCAGGGACGAGCAGGGGCAATGAGCAGTTCTTC,CASSSYPGTSRGNEQFF
.,.,TRBV29-1,TRBJ1-1,12,TGCAGCGTTGACAGGGGGAACACTGAAGCTTTCTTT,CSVDRGNTEAFF
TRBD1,.,TRBV30,TRBJ1-6,16,TGTGCCTGGAGCGCCCTCCCGGGACAGGGATATTCACCCCTCCACTTT,CAWSALPGQGYSPLHF
.,.,TRBV30,TRBJ1-2,13,TGTGCCTGGAGTAAAGGGTTGGTCTATGGCTACACCTTC,CAWSKGLVYGYTF
.,.,TRBV5-1,TRBJ1-1,16,TGCGCCAGCAGCTTTGGGACATCACTTGCCGACACTGAAGCTTTCTTT,CASSFGTSLADTEAFF
.,.,TRBV19,TRBJ1-5,14,TGTGCCAGTAGTACCGGGACCGGTAATCAGCCCCAGCATTTT,CASSTGTGNQPQHF
.,.,TRBV27,TRBJ2-2,16,TGTGCCAGTGCTCTGCTGGGGCCCTCGAACACCGGGGAGCTGTTTTTT,CASALLGPSNTGELFF
.,.,TRBV2,TRBJ1-2,15,TGTGCCAGCAGTCGGGGGACGGTATCTAACTATGGCTACACCTTC,CASSRGTVSNYGYTF
TRBD1,.,TRBV24-1,TRBJ1-2,15,TGTGCCACCAGTGATTCGTCCGGGACAGGGAATGGCTACACCTTC,CATSDSSGTGNGYTF
.,.,TRBV5-6,TRBJ1-1,13,TGTGCCAGCAGCTCACCTATGAACACTGAAGCTTTCTTT,CASSSPMNTEAFF
TRBD1,once,TRBV7-9,TRBJ2-5,17,TGTGCCAGCAGCTTAGGGGTGGGAGAGGGGGCCTTGGAGACCCAGTACTTC,CASSLGVGEGALETQYF
.,.,TRBV14,TRBJ1-2,13,TGTGCCAGCAGCCCGGACAGCAACTATGGCTACACCTTC,CASSPDSNYGYTF
TRBD2,.,TRBV6-5,TRBJ2-2,15,TGTGCCAGCACTCTAGCGGGCGCGAACACCGGGGAGCTGTTTTTT,CASTLAGANTGELFF
.,.,TRBV5-1,TRBJ2-7,15,TGCGCCAGCAGCTTGGCGGGACGTAGGCCCTACGAGCAGTACTTC,CASSLAGRRPYEQYF
.,.,TRBV25-1,TRBJ2-5,14,TGTGCCAGCAGTGATGACGGGGCCTGGGAGACCCAGTACTTC,CASSDDGAWETQYF
.,.,TRBV2,TRBJ1-4,14,TGTGCCAGCAGTCGAACTTGGGGGAATGAAAAACTGTTTTTT,CASSRTWGNEKLFF
.,.,TRBV7-7,TRBJ2-5,13,TGTGCCAGCAGCTTAGAACTTCAAGAGACCCAGTACTTC,CASSLELQETQYF
.,.,TRBV19,TRBJ2-2,14,TGTGCCAGTAACCCTTTTAGCAGCACCGGGGAGCTGTTTTTT,CASNPFSSTGELFF
.,.,TRBV28,TRBJ1-5,18,TGTGCCAGCAGTTTACCCCGAATCGCCCTAAATAGCAATCAGCCCCAGCATTTT,CASSLPRIALNSNQPQHF
TRBD2,.,TRBV5-1,TRBJ2-1,17,TGCGCCAGCAGCTTCCTCCATAGCGGGAGCTCCTACAATGAGCAGTTCTTC,CASSFLHSGSSYNEQFF
.,.,TRBV5-6,TRBJ2-3,16,TGTGCCAGCAGCTTGGAACAGGGAGGGAGCACAGATACGCAGTATTTT,CASSLEQGGSTDTQYF
.,.,TRBV10-3,TRBJ2-1,12,TGTGCCATCAGTGACTACAGGGATGAGCAGTTCTTC,CAISDYRDEQFF
.,.,TRBV27,TRBJ2-7,15,TGTGCCAGCAGTCGCCCTGGACGGACATCCTACGAGCAGTGCTTC,CASSRPGRTSYEQCF
.,.,TRBV27,TRBJ1-6,16,TGTGCCAGCAGTACCTCGAGCCCCGTAATTGTGGGTCCCCTCCACTTT,CASSTSSPVIVGPLHF
.,.,TRBV7-9,TRBJ1-4,15,TGTGCCAGCAGCTTAGAAGGGAGTTCGGGTGAAAAACTGTTTTTT,CASSLEGSSGEKLFF
TRBD2,.,TRBV12-5,TRBJ2-2,16,TGTGCTAGTGGTTTGGGCGGGGGTGACTTCACCGGGGAGCTGTTTTTT,CASGLGGGDFTGELFF
.,.,TRBV5-1,TRBJ1-1,13,TGCGCCAGCAGCCTTCAGGAATCGAGTGAAGCTTTCTTT,CASSLQESSEAFF
.,.,TRBV6-5,TRBJ1-2,13,TGTGCCAGCAGTTACTCAGCTACCTATGGCTACACCTTC,CASSYSATYGYTF
.,.,TRBV4-2,TRBJ2-4,15,TGTGCCAGCAGCGACAGCCAGGGGACCAAAAACATTCAGTACTTC,CASSDSQGTKNIQYF
.,.,TRBV28,TRBJ1-6,14,TGTGCCAGCAGTTTCAGAGTGATGAATTCACCCCTCCACTTT,CASSFRVMNSPLHF
.,.,TRBV27,TRBJ2-2,14,TGTGCCAGCAGTTTTGCAGGGAACACCGGGGAGCTGTTTTTT,CASSFAGNTGELFF
.,.,TRBV11-2,TRBJ1-5,13,TGTGCCAGCAGCTTCGACGAGGGTCAGCCCCAGCATTTT,CASSFDEGQPQHF
.,.,TRBV18,TRBJ1-1,14,TGTGCCAGCTCACCCGACAGAGAGAACACTGAAGCTTTCTTT,CASSPDRENTEAFF
TRBD1,.,TRBV3-1/TRBV3-2,TRBJ2-7,14,TGTGCCAGCAGCCCCATCACAGGGGTAGGCGAGCAGTACTTC,CASSPITGVGEQYF
TRBD1,.,TRBV12-3/TRBV12-4,TRBJ1-2,13,TGTGCCAGCAGGACAGGGGGCGGCTATGGCTACACCTTC,CASRTGGGYGYTF
.,.,TRBV12-3/TRBV12-4,TRBJ1-2,11,TGTGCCAGCAGGGGGGACTATGGCTACACCTTC,CASRGDYGYTF
TRBD2,.,TRBV2,TRBJ2-1,15,TGTGCCAGCAGTGACCCCCAGCGGGGTGGGAATGAGCAGTTCTTC,CASSDPQRGGNEQFF
TRBD1,.,TRBV9,TRBJ1-1,18,TGTGCCAGCAGCGGACCACAGGGGCCGCTAGTGGTGAACACTGAAGCTTTCTTT,CASSGPQGPLVVNTEAFF
.,.,TRBV18,TRBJ1-5,16,TGTGCCAGCTCACCGAGCGTAGGGGGACGGCTCCAGCCCCAGCATTTT,CASSPSVGGRLQPQHF
.,.,TRBV7-6,TRBJ1-4,12,TGTGCCAGCAGCCTCGTGGGTGAAAAACTGTTTTTT,CASSLVGEKLFF
.,few,TRBV7-2,TRBJ1-5,17,TGTGCCAGCAGCTTAGTTAGCGGGTCATATGGCAATCAGCCCCAGCATTTT,CASSLVSGSYGNQPQHF
.,.,TRBV3-1/TRBV3-2,TRBJ1-1,14,TGTGCCAGCAGCCCCACCCAGGTGAACACTGAAGCTTTCTTT,CASSPTQVNTEAFF
.,.,TRBV15,TRBJ2-5,15,TGTGCCACCAGCAGCAGGTCGTATGTTATGGGGACCCAGTACTTC,CATSSRSYVMGTQYF
.,few,TRBV12-3/TRBV12-4,TRBJ2-1,13,TGTGCCAGCAGCCCCGCCTGGGGGAATGAGCAGTTCTTC,CASSPAWGNEQFF
.,few,TRBV10-1,TRBJ2-5,11,TGCGCCAGCAGTAGCGGGGAGACCCAGTACTTC,CASSSGETQYF